Listed below are T cell receptor beta chains from one sample, sequenced in a study of blood T cells in healthy people across ages. TCRdb recomputed calls from the 5' RACE reads with MiXCR, one row per CDR3 protein. The table has around 1,500,000 distinct CDR3 sequences, 28% seen once. The sample consisted of blood. The receptors stem from a young woman in good health. The CDR3 runs from the conserved cysteine through the conserved F or W. The order of the fields is clone size, V gene, J gene, D gene, CDR3 protein, CDR3 DNA. The D gene is left open where the match is weak. Rows may omit the clone size; those that give it use once, few, many or a size class.

>-|TRBV29-1|TRBJ1-1|-
CSVAGRDTEAFF
TGCAGCGTTGCGGGGCGGGACACTGAAGCTTTCTTT
>-|TRBV11-2|TRBJ2-3|-
CAGSLGVASTDTQYF
TGTGCCGGCAGCTTAGGGGTTGCTAGCACAGATACGCAGTATTTT
>few|TRBV20-1|TRBJ2-5|-
CSAFRSSQETQYF
TGCAGTGCTTTCCGGTCTAGTCAAGAGACCCAGTACTTC
>once|TRBV6-1|TRBJ2-3|TRBD2
CASTLKGLSTDAQYF
TGTGCCAGCACCCTGAAGGGACTAAGCACAGATGCGCAGTATTTT
>-|TRBV3-1|TRBJ2-2|TRBD1
CASSQLSGTGIGELFF
TGTGCCAGCAGCCAACTTTCAGGGACAGGGATCGGGGAGCTGTTTTTT
>-|TRBV7-3|TRBJ2-7|TRBD1
CVSSLGQGDEQYF
TGTGTCAGCAGCTTGGGACAGGGGGACGAGCAGTACTTC
>many|TRBV12-3/TRBV12-4|TRBJ2-6|-
CASTNRQTSSGANVLTF
TGTGCCAGCACCAACCGGCAGACCAGCTCTGGGGCCAACGTCCTGACTTTC
>-|TRBV6-4|TRBJ2-2|TRBD2
CASGTRDARELFF
TGTGCCAGCGGGACTAGAGATGCTAGGGAGCTGTTTTTT
>-|TRBV20-1|TRBJ2-3|-
CSARDLEGVKDTQDF
TGCAGTGCTAGAGACTTGGAGGGGGTAAAGGATACGCAGGATTTT
>few|TRBV6-1|TRBJ1-6|-
CAERNDRSNSPLHF
TGTGCAGAACGCAACGACAGGAGTAATTCACCCCTCCACTTT
>-|TRBV4-3|TRBJ2-7|TRBD2
CASSQDWLAVSSYEQYF
TGCGCCAGCAGCCAAGATTGGCTAGCGGTGAGCTCCTACGAGCAGTACTTC
>many|TRBV7-2|TRBJ2-5|-
CASSFGEFETQYF
TGTGCCAGCAGCTTCGGGGAATTTGAGACCCAGTACTTC
>-|TRBV5-1|TRBJ1-5|-
CASSVGMDQPQHF
TGCGCCAGCAGTGTAGGGATGGATCAGCCCCAGCATTTT
>many|TRBV7-2|TRBJ1-6|TRBD1
CASKWTGLDSPLHF
TGTGCCAGCAAGTGGACAGGGTTGGATTCACCCCTCCACTTT
>-|TRBV15|TRBJ2-7|TRBD2
CATSKIRTSGGDEQYF
TGTGCCACCAGCAAAATACGGACTAGCGGGGGGGACGAGCAGTACTTC
>-|TRBV29-1|TRBJ1-2|-
CSVTGRVYGYTF
TGCAGCGTCACGGGGCGGGTCTATGGCTACACCTTC
>few|TRBV20-1|TRBJ1-4|-
CSANEDSDEKLFF
TGCAGTGCTAATGAGGATTCCGATGAAAAACTGTTTTTT
>many|TRBV15|TRBJ1-2|-
CATSRDLIDVFDYGYTF
TGTGCCACCAGCAGAGATCTGATTGACGTCTTCGACTATGGCTACACCTTC
>many|TRBV20-1|TRBJ2-3|TRBD2
CSASQGLAGGLTTDTQYF
TGCAGTGCTAGTCAGGGACTAGCGGGAGGGCTGACCACAGATACGCAGTATTTT
>many|TRBV7-2|TRBJ2-5|-
CASSLVSRLDTQYF
TGTGCCAGCAGCTTAGTTTCCCGATTAGACACCCAGTACTTC
>many|TRBV5-4|TRBJ2-4|TRBD2
CASSSGTSGGSKNIQYF
TGTGCCAGCAGCTCTGGGACTAGCGGGGGGTCCAAAAACATTCAGTACTTC
>-|TRBV12-3/TRBV12-4|TRBJ2-1|-
CASSLMVDEQFF
TGTGCCAGCAGTTTAATGGTGGATGAGCAGTTCTTC
>-|TRBV28|TRBJ2-1|TRBD1
CASSTIVIRDSSYNEQFF
TGTGCCAGCAGTACAATAGTGATCCGGGACAGCTCCTACAATGAGCAGTTCTTC
>many|TRBV7-2|TRBJ2-1|TRBD2
CASSLVRETYNEQFF
TGTGCCAGCAGCTTAGTGCGGGAGACCTACAATGAGCAGTTCTTC
>few|TRBV9|TRBJ2-7|TRBD1
CASSPSSGTVPYEQYF
TGTGCCAGCAGCCCATCATCCGGGACAGTACCCTACGAGCAGTACTTC
>-|TRBV7-9|TRBJ2-5|TRBD2
CVSSLGTRLAETQYF
TGTGTCAGCAGCTTGGGGACTAGGTTGGCAGAGACCCAGTACTTC
>few|TRBV12-3/TRBV12-4|TRBJ2-5|TRBD2
CASSPSGGAQETQYF
TGTGCCAGCAGCCCTAGCGGGGGGGCCCAAGAGACCCAGTACTTC
>many|TRBV5-1|TRBJ1-4|TRBD1
CASSLDPGTGSGGNEKLFF
TGCGCCAGCAGCTTGGATCCCGGGACAGGTAGTGGAGGCAACGAAAAACTGTTTTTT
>few|TRBV20-1|TRBJ2-7|TRBD2
CSAVPTSGSVRVHEQYF
TGCAGTGCTGTCCCGACTAGCGGGAGTGTGAGGGTCCACGAGCAGTACTTC
>few|TRBV12-3/TRBV12-4|TRBJ2-5|TRBD1
CASSPAGQGWETQYF
TGTGCCAGCAGTCCAGCGGGACAGGGGTGGGAGACCCAGTACTTC
>-|TRBV12-3/TRBV12-4|TRBJ1-2|-
CASRNDRIYGYTF
TGTGCCAGCAGGAACGACAGAATCTATGGCTACACCTTC
>many|TRBV14|TRBJ2-7|TRBD1
CASSQGRQGAYEQYF
TGTGCCAGCAGCCAGGGTCGACAGGGGGCCTACGAGCAGTACTTC
>few|TRBV5-1|TRBJ2-2|-
CASSLQGGTGELFF
TGTGCCAGCAGCCTCCAAGGGGGTACCGGGGAGCTGTTTTTT
>-|TRBV6-1|TRBJ2-1|-
CASALAPYNEQFF
TGTGCCAGCGCCCTAGCCCCTTACAATGAGCAGTTCTTC
>few|TRBV6-5|TRBJ2-1|TRBD2
CASREGTSSGNEQFF
TGTGCCAGCAGAGAAGGGACTAGCTCGGGGAATGAGCAGTTCTTC
>many|TRBV5-1|TRBJ1-2|TRBD1
CASSSGQGLNYGYTF
TGCGCCAGCAGCTCCGGACAGGGGCTTAACTATGGCTACACCTTC
>-|TRBV20-1|TRBJ1-2|-
CRASTANYGYTF
TGCAGGGCTTCGACAGCTAACTATGGCTACACCTTC
>-|TRBV6-1|TRBJ1-6|-
CASSEVGHLSSYNSPLHF
TGTGCCAGCAGTGAAGTTGGGCATTTGAGCTCCTATAATTCACCCCTCCACTTT
>-|TRBV20-1|TRBJ2-5|-
CSARLGGEYQETQYF
TGCAGTGCTAGGCTCGGGGGAGAGTACCAAGAGACCCAGTACTTC
>-|TRBV4-2|TRBJ2-1|-
CASSQTGEGSNEQFF
TGTGCCAGCAGCCAAACGGGAGAGGGGAGCAATGAGCAGTTCTTC